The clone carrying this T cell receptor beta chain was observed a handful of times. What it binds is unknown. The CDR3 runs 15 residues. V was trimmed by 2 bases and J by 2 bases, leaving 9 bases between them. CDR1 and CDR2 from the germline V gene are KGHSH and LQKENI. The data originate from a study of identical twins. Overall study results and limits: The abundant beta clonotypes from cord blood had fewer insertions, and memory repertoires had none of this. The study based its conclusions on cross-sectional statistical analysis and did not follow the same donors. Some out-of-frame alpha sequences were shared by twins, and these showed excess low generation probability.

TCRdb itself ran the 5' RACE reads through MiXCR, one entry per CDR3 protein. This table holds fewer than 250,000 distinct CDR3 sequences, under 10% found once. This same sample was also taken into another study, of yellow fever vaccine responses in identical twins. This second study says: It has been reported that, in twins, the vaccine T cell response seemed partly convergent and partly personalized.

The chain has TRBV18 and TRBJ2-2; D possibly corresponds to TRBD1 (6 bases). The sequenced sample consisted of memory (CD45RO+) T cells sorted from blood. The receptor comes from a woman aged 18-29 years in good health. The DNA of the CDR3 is TGTGCCAGCTCACCAGCAGGGGTTAACACCGGGGAGCTGTTTTTT. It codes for CASSPAGVNTGELFF.